A single sample gave rise to the 5 T cell receptor beta chains below, sequenced in a study of CD8 T cells in Susac syndrome. RNA was extracted with the RNeasy kit, and a quantity of roughly 0.45 to 1 ug was reverse transcribed using random hexamers. TCRdb redid the calling of the immunoSEQ multiplex PCR reads with MiXCR, one entry per CDR3 protein. This table has about 300,000 distinct CDR3 sequences, 75% to 85% appearing once. Sequencing input: CD8+ T cells from PBMCs. Receptors originate from a human donor with multiple sclerosis.

This clonotype has a handful of counts. The genes are TRBV19 and TRBJ2-7, with D perhaps TRBD1 (6 bases). The CDR3 contains 14 residues. V was cut by 5 bases and J by 2 bases, with 13 bases left in between. CDR1 is LNHDA and CDR2 is SQIVND in the germline V gene (reference sequence). CDR3 loop: CASSLPGVTYEQYF. The CDR3, as DNA: TGTGCCAGTAGTCTCCCAGGGGTCACCTACGAGCAGTACTTC.

This rearrangement joins TRBV7-6 to TRBJ1-2; tentatively, D is TRBD1 (6 bases). Trimming cost V 1 base and J 7 bases, with 13 bases left between them. Germline V CDR1 and CDR2: SGHVS, FNYEAQ. This CDR3 region has 14 residues. CDR3 nucleotide sequence: TGTGCCAGCAGCTTAGTCGGGGGGCGCGGTGGCTACACCTTC. Translation: CASSLVGGRGGYTF.

A word on this clonotype: A junction boundary mismatches the germline segment, possibly from a read error. The rearrangement links TRBV7-2 to TRBJ1-3; 9 bases fit TRBD1. This CDR3 has 19 amino acids. In germline, CDR1 is SGHTA, CDR2 FQGNSA. As DNA, the CDR3 is TGTGCCAGCAGCTGGCCGGGACAGGGAATTCTTGGCTCTGGAAACACCACATATTTT. Translating gives CASSWPGQGILGSGNTTYF.

The chain couples TRBV11-3 to TRBJ2-2, with D possibly being TRBD2 (5 bases). There are 14 residues in the CDR3. CDR1 is SGHNT and CDR2 is YENEEA in the germline V gene. V was clipped by 8 bases and J by 4 bases, with 14 bases between them. The CDR3 loop is CASGSGRGTGELFF. In DNA form, the CDR3 reads TGTGCCAGCGGGTCGGGGAGAGGCACCGGGGAGCTGTTTTTT.

The chain recombines TRBV20-1 with TRBJ2-5; D tentatively reads TRBD1 or TRBD2 (6 bases each). V lost 6 bases and J 13 bases, leaving 21 bases between the germline ends. The germline gives CDR1 DFQATT, CDR2 SNEGSKA (reference sequence). The CDR3 has 12 residues. The CDR3 reads CSARGETLGLYF. CDR3 nucleotides: TGCAGTGCGAGGGGGGAGACACTCGGGCTGTACTTC.